The T cell receptor beta chain described here comes from a study of beta chain features in type 1 diabetes. Study-level findings and limits: Type 1 diabetes patients showed a moderate but significant shortening of TCRB CDR3s in all four CD4+ subsets.

Reverse transcribing all isolated RNA meant expressed TCRB transcripts were sequenced. TCRdb keeps only in-frame clones here, not all; method: immunoSEQ multiplex PCR. The sample records approximately 730,000 clones, over 10% being singletons. A few counts support this clone. Its antigen is not identified. Markers CD45RO/CCR7/CD25/CD127/CD95/CD27 served to sort CD4+ naive, central memory, regulatory and stem cell-like memory cells. V lost 4 bases, J lost 7 bases, and 11 bases lay in between. The CDR3 is 13 amino acids. Per the germline V gene, CDR1 is GTSNPN and CDR2 is SVGIG (reference sequence). The clonotype originates from a man younger than 35 with type 1 diabetes. Sequenced sample: naive CD4+ T cells from blood. The chain links TRBV30 to TRBJ1-6, with a weak D call TRBD1 (6 bases). The CDR3 reads CAWNGQPNSPLHF. The CDR3 DNA sequence: TGTGCCTGGAATGGACAGCCCAATTCACCCCTCCACTTT. Using reference TRBV30 and TRBJ1-6 for the parts outside the CDR3, the full variable domain is SQTIHQWPATLVQPVGSPLSLECTVEGTSNPNLYWYRQAAGRGLQLLFYSVGIGQISSEVPQNLSASRPQDRQFILSSKKLLLSDSGFYLCAWNGQPNSPLHFGNGTRLTVT.